This TCR beta chain comes out of a study of chemoradiotherapy in HPV16-positive cancers. Study-wide points: Only a couple of HPV16-positive patients supplied the functional HPV-specificity definition.

About this clone: The antigen is not known.

Measured with immunoSEQ multiplex PCR; TCRdb has only the in-frame clones, and not every one. The top ten hold more than 5% of the sample, which has 30,000 to 50,000 clones, around 76% seen once. Repeated repertoire sampling spanned the course of chemoradiotherapy. Germline V gene data show CDR1 as SEHNR and CDR2 as FQNEAQ (reference sequence). V gave up 1 base and J gave up 0 bases, with 3 bases separating them. This CDR3 is built from 13 residues. The chain is built from TRBV7-9 and TRBJ1-2; D not certain. The sequence was obtained from a human donor with HPV-associated anogenital cancer. The sample here was blood, taken from a patient who underwent chemoradiotherapy. The CDR3 DNA sequence: TGTGCCAGCAGCTTAGTCCCTAACTATGGCTACACCTTC. This translates into CASSLVPNYGYTF. The full variable domain, rest sourced from reference TRBV7-9 and TRBJ1-2, is DTGVSQNPRHKITKRGQNVTFRCDPISEHNRLYWYRQTLGQGPEFLTYFQNEAQLEKSRLLSDRFSAERPKGSFSTLEIQRTEQGDSAMYLCASSLVPNYGYTFGSGTRLTVV.